The rows below give T cell receptor beta chains drawn from one sample of a study of a mutant IDH1 vaccine in newly diagnosed glioma. Antigens for these TCRs are unknown. Assay: immunoSEQ multiplex PCR; the TCRdb copy retains only in-frame clones and omits some. The data hold some 26,000 clones, with roughly 72% observed a single time. This sample comprised peripheral blood mononuclear cells (PBMCs), obtained from a glioma patient whose treatment included an IDH1 peptide vaccine. The receptor set was obtained from a young man with glioma. Some clones in this sample may be carry-over from other donors' samples. CDR3s include the opening cysteine and the closing phenylalanine or tryptophan. A D gene is named only where the DNA matches it firmly. Where a row states a size, it is once, few, many or the class of an expanded clone; other rows omit it.

>TRBD2|TRBJ2-7|TRBV4-3|-
TGCGCCAGCAGCCAAGAGGGTCTGGGGACTAGCGACTACGAGCAGTACTTC
CASSQEGLGTSDYEQYF
>TRBD2|TRBJ2-5|TRBV7-6|-
TGTGCCAGCAGCTTAGATCAGGGAGCGGGGGGCCTAGTAGGGACCCAGTACTTC
CASSLDQGAGGLVGTQYF
>-|TRBJ1-5|TRBV4-3|few
TGCGCCAGCAGCCAAGGAGGGAACCTTGCTCAGCCCCAGCATTTT
CASSQGGNLAQPQHF
>-|TRBJ2-7|TRBV28|-
TGTGCCAGCAGTGCCTCAGCGGGTCCTTTCGACTCCTACGAGCAGTACTTC
CASSASAGPFDSYEQYF
>TRBD1|TRBJ1-1|TRBV4-3|-
TGCGCCAGCAGCCAAGAGGGTCAGGGGGCAATGAACACTGAAGCTTTCTTT
CASSQEGQGAMNTEAFF
>TRBD1|TRBJ1-5|TRBV10-2|few
TGCGCCAGCAGCAAGGGACAGGGAAAGCCCCAGCATTTT
CASSKGQGKPQHF
>TRBD1|TRBJ1-1|TRBV5-1|-
TGCGCCAGCAGCTTAAGGACAGGGAACACTGAAGCTTTCTTT
CASSLRTGNTEAFF
>-|TRBJ2-3|TRBV25-1|-
TGTGCCAGCAGTGTTCCCTCGGGGCTACCCTACACAGATACGCAGTATTTT
CASSVPSGLPYTDTQYF
>-|TRBJ2-7|TRBV4-3|-
TGCGCCAGCAGCCCGTCTACTAGTTCCTACGAGCAGTACTTC
CASSPSTSSYEQYF
>-|TRBJ2-5|TRBV9|-
TGTGCCAGCAGCGTAGATTTAGCCGAAGGGGAGACCCAGTACTTC
CASSVDLAEGETQYF
>TRBD1|TRBJ2-2|TRBV18|-
TGTGCCAGCGTGAGGGGGCTCACGAACACCGGGGAGCTGTTTTTT
CASVRGLTNTGELFF
>TRBD1|TRBJ2-5|TRBV19|-
TGTGCCAGTAGGAGACAGGGTTTTTGGGAGACCCAGTACTTC
CASRRQGFWETQYF
>TRBD1|TRBJ1-5|TRBV30|-
TGTGCCTGGAGTGTGGCAGGACAGGGGAAAAATCAGCCCCAGCATTTT
CAWSVAGQGKNQPQHF
>-|TRBJ1-1|TRBV19|-
TGTGCCAGTAGTCCCTGGACGGGACGAAACACTGAAGCTTTCTTT
CASSPWTGRNTEAFF
>-|TRBJ2-7|TRBV30|-
TGTGCCTGGAGTGGAGAGCCGGTAGAGATCGAGCAGTACTTC
CAWSGEPVEIEQYF
>TRBD2|TRBJ2-3|TRBV7-2|-
TGTGCCAGCAGCTTAGCAGCGGGAGCAGATACGCAGTATTTT
CASSLAAGADTQYF
>-|TRBJ2-7|TRBV12-2|-
TGTGCAAGTCGCTTACGACACAGAACCTACGAGCAGTACTTC
CASRLRHRTYEQYF
>-|TRBJ1-4|TRBV2|few
TGTGCCAGCAGAGGGGGACTCTTCTATGAAAAACTGTTTTTT
CASRGGLFYEKLFF
>-|TRBJ2-1|TRBV5-1|-
TGCGCCAGCAGCCTGGATAATGAGCAGTTCTTC
CASSLDNEQFF
>-|TRBJ2-7|TRBV5-1|-
TGCGCCAGCAGCCGATTGATTCCTCGACAGGAGGCTCCCGAGCAGTACTTC
CASSRLIPRQEAPEQYF
>TRBD1|TRBJ1-4|TRBV5-1|-
TGCGCCAGCAGCTTCGACAGGGGGATTTCCTATGAAAAACTGTTTTTT
CASSFDRGISYEKLFF
>-|TRBJ1-5|TRBV6-1|once
TGTGCCAGCAGTAACAGTTTCAATCAGCCCCAGCATTTT
CASSNSFNQPQHF
>-|TRBJ1-5|TRBV2|-
TGTGCCAGTTCCGGGACACATCTCGACAATCAGCCCCAGCATTTT
CASSGTHLDNQPQHF
>-|TRBJ1-1|TRBV6-5|-
TGTGCCAGCAGTTATGGGGTCGGGAACACTGAAGCTTTCTTT
CASSYGVGNTEAFF
>-|TRBJ2-7|TRBV6-1|-
TGTGCCAGCAAATGGGGCATCTCCTACGAGCAGTACTTC
CASKWGISYEQYF
>TRBD1|TRBJ1-5|TRBV27|-
TGTGCCAGCAGTTTAGTGGGACAGAGTCACAATCAGCCCCAGCATTTT
CASSLVGQSHNQPQHF
>-|TRBJ2-6|TRBV19|-
TGTGCCAGTAGTGAGGGGTATAGAGCCAACGTCCTGACTTTC
CASSEGYRANVLTF
>-|TRBJ1-1|TRBV10-3|few
TGTGCCATCAGTGAGTCGGGGAACACTGAAGCTTTCTTT
CAISESGNTEAFF
>TRBD1|TRBJ1-1|TRBV5-1|few
TGCGCCAGCAGCCGGGACAGGCAGAACACTGAAGCTTTCTTT
CASSRDRQNTEAFF
>-|TRBJ2-1|TRBV18|few
TGTGCCAGCTCAAGTATCGGGGTGGGCAATGAGCAGTTCTTC
CASSSIGVGNEQFF
>TRBD1|TRBJ1-5|TRBV7-2|once
TGTGCCAGCAGCGCGGACAGGGAACAGCCCCAGCATTTT
CASSADREQPQHF
>-|TRBJ2-5|TRBV11-1|few
TGTGCCAGCAGCTTACGGGCGGACCAAGAGACCCAGTACTTC
CASSLRADQETQYF
>-|TRBJ2-7|TRBV9|-
TGTGCCAGCAGCGTAGTTGGGGAGAACTCCTACGAGCAGTACTTC
CASSVVGENSYEQYF
>TRBD1|TRBJ1-4|TRBV5-6|-
TGTGCCAGCAGCGAGACAGGGTTCCGTGAAAAACTGTTTTTT
CASSETGFREKLFF
>TRBD2|TRBJ2-3|TRBV7-2|-
TGTGCCAGCAGCTTTCTAGCGGGGGGGAGTTCAGATACGCAGTATTTT
CASSFLAGGSSDTQYF
>-|TRBJ2-5|TRBV7-9|-
TGTGCCAGCAGCCTAGCGGCGTCCAAAGGGGGGGAGACCCAGTACTTC
CASSLAASKGGETQYF
>-|TRBJ2-7|TRBV5-1|few
TGCGCCAGCAGCTTGGGCGGGTATGGGACCGGCGGTTACGAGCAGTACTTC
CASSLGGYGTGGYEQYF
>-|TRBJ2-7|TRBV7-9|-
TGTGCCAGCAGCGCCCGGTCGGGGTCGGCGCCCTACGAGCAGTACTTC
CASSARSGSAPYEQYF
>-|TRBJ2-2|TRBV14|once
TGTGCCAGCAGCCCACTACCTGGGACGGCGGAAACTACCGGGGAGCTGTTTTTT
CASSPLPGTAETTGELFF
>-|TRBJ1-2|TRBV5-1|-
TGCGCCAGCAGCGCAACAGGAATGGAGGCTAGCGGCTACACCTTC
CASSATGMEASGYTF
>-|TRBJ1-1|TRBV5-1|-
TGCGCCAGCAGCTTGGACCTCGAGGGGACTGAAGCTTTCTTT
CASSLDLEGTEAFF
>-|TRBJ1-6|TRBV28|once
TGTGCCAGCAGTTTAGGGACATACGATAATTCACCCCTCCACTTT
CASSLGTYDNSPLHF